The 8 T cell receptor beta chains in this list originate from one sample, sequenced in a study of cytomegalovirus exposure and HLA in healthy donors. 60 Vbeta and 13 Jbeta primers were used in PCR. Only in-frame clones appear in the TCRdb table, and some are missing; sequencing was by immunoSEQ multiplex PCR. This sample has roughly 200,000 clones, with around 90% found just once. The sample consisted of PBMCs. Receptors were obtained from a boy aged 2 to 9 in good health and CMV-seronegative.

As to this clone: Other DNA sequences in this sample translate to the same CDR3. The chain carries TRBV9 and TRBJ2-1; TRBD2 is a possible D gene (5 bases). The V gene's germline CDR1 is SGDLS and CDR2 YYNGEE. Trimming left V 0 bases short and J 4 bases short, with 8 bases between. The CDR3 length is 14 residues. The chain's CDR3 is CASSVGSGYNEQFF. The CDR3 DNA sequence: TGTGCCAGCAGCGTAGGGTCGGGGTACAATGAGCAGTTCTTC. The variable domain in full, completed from reference TRBV9 and TRBJ2-1, reads DSGVTQTPKHLITATGQRVTLRCSPRSGDLSVYWYQQSLDQGLQFLIQYYNGEERAKGNILERFSAQQFPDLHSELNLSSLELGDSALYFCASSVGSGYNEQFFGPGTRLTVL.

This clone was found once. Other DNA sequences in this sample translate to the same CDR3. The gene calls are TRBV7-9 and TRBJ2-7, with 8 bases identical to TRBD2. CDR1 and CDR2 from the germline V gene are SEHNR and FQNEAQ (reference sequence). This CDR3 contains 14 residues. With V trimmed by 4 bases and J by 3 bases, 5 bases remained unmatched. The CDR3 sequence is CASSWSGSHYEQYF. The CDR3 DNA is TGTGCCAGCAGCTGGAGCGGGAGTCACTACGAGCAGTACTTC.

CDR3 region: CAISSIPGQGDYEQYF. In DNA, the CDR3 is TGTGCCATCAGTTCTATTCCGGGACAGGGCGACTACGAGCAGTACTTC. The chain has TRBV10-3 and TRBJ2-7; 9 nucleotides align to TRBD1. Per the germline V gene, CDR1 is ENHRY and CDR2 is SYGVKD. The ends lost 5 bases at V and 3 bases at J; junction bases unmatched: 11. This CDR3 has 16 residues.

The rearrangement joins TRBV15 to TRBJ2-1, with 7 bases matching TRBD2. The CDR3 is made up of 15 amino acids. Germline CDR1 is LNHNV and CDR2 is YYDKDF (reference sequence). J lost 6 bases, V lost 0 bases, and 5 bases had no gene match. The CDR3 region is CATSREGGEGNEQFF. The DNA of the CDR3 is TGTGCCACCAGCAGAGAGGGGGGGGAGGGCAATGAGCAGTTCTTC.

In its sample, this clone was seen once. The chain joins TRBV27 to TRBJ1-5; no reliable D call. V lost 5 bases and J lost 7, with 9 bases in between. Looked up from germline, CDR1 is MNHEY and CDR2 is SMNVEV (reference sequence). This CDR3 has 12 residues. The CDR3 region is CASSPTGQPQHF. The CDR3 DNA reads TGTGCCAGCAGTCCAACGGGGCAGCCCCAGCATTTT.

The chain has TRBV4-2 and TRBJ1-6, with 9 bases identical to TRBD1. From germline, CDR1 is LGHNA and CDR2 YNFKEQ. Germline trimming cut 1 base from V and 8 bases from J; bases unmatched to any gene: 9. The length of the CDR3 is 17 residues. The CDR3 region is CASSQVMGQGKDSPLHF. The CDR3 DNA reads as TGTGCCAGCAGCCAAGTAATGGGACAGGGAAAAGATTCACCCCTCCACTTT.

The chain carries TRBV25-1 and TRBJ1-1; 9 bases are shared with TRBD1. Germline loops: CDR1 MGHDK, CDR2 SYGVNS. The CDR3 loop spans 15 amino acids. V shed 5 bases and J 1 base; nucleotides not matched to a gene: 5. The CDR3 DNA is TGTGCCAGCAGTCGATCGGGACAGGGGAACACTGAAGCTTTCTTT. It is translated as CASSRSGQGNTEAFF.

The chain is built from TRBV28 and TRBJ2-7; the match to TRBD1 covers 9 bases. CDR1 MDHEN and CDR2 SYDVKM come from the germline V gene. The V and J ends lost 5 bases and 5 bases, in that order; junction bases with no gene match: 10. This CDR3 comprises 15 residues. The CDR3 reads CASSPGTGSTDEQYF. The CDR3 nucleotides are TGTGCCAGCAGTCCCGGGACAGGGAGCACCGACGAGCAGTACTTC.